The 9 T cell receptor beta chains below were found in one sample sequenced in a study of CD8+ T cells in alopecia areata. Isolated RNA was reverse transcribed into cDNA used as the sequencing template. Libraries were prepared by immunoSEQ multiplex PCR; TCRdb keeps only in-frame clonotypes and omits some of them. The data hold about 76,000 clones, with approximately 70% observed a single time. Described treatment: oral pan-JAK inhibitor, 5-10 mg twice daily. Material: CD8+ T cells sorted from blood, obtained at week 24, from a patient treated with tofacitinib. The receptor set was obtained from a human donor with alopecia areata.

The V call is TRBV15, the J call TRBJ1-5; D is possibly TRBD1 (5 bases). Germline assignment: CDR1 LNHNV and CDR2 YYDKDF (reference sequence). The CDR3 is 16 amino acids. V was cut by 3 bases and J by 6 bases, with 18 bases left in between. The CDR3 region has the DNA TGTGCCACCAGCAGTCACCAGTTATTTGGGGGTCAGCCCCAGCATTTT. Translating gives CATSSHQLFGGQPQHF.

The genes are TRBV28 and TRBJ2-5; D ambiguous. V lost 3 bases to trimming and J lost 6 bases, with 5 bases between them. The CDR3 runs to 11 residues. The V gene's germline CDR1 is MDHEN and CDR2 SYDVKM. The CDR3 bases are TGTGCCAGCAGTTTTATGAAGACCCAGTACTTC. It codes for CASSFMKTQYF.

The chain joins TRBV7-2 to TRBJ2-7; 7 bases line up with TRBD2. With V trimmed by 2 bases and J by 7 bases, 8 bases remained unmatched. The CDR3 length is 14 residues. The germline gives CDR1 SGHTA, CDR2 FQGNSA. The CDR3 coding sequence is TGTGCCAGCAGCTTAAGTGGGAGGGTCGGAGAGCAGTACTTC. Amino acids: CASSLSGRVGEQYF.

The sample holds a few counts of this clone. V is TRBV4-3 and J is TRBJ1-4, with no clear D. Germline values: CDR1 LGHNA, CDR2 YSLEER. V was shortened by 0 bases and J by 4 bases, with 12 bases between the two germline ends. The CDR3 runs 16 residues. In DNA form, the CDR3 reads TGCGCCAGCAGCCAAGATGGAGGGCCTTATAATGAAAAACTGTTTTTT. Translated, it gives CASSQDGGPYNEKLFF.

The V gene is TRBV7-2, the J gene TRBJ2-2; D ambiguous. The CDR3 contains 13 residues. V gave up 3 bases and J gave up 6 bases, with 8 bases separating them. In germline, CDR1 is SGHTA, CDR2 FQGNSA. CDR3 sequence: CASSFNWAGELFF. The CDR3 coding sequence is TGTGCCAGCAGCTTTAACTGGGCCGGGGAGCTGTTTTTT.

Written as DNA, the CDR3 is TGTGCCAGCAGTTTGTGGACTAGCGGGAGTGGAGAGACCCAGTACTTC. This gives the protein CASSLWTSGSGETQYF. This rearrangement joins TRBV27 to TRBJ2-5; 13 nucleotides match TRBD2. Germline V lookup: CDR1 MNHEY, CDR2 SMNVEV (reference sequence). The CDR3 has 16 residues. J was trimmed by 4 bases and V by 3 bases; bases with no gene match: 5.

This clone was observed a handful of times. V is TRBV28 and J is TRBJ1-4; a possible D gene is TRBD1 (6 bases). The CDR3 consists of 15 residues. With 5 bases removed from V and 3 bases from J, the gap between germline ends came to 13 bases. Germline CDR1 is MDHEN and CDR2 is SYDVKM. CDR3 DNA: TGTGCCAGCAGTCCCTACAGGGTGTCTAATGAAAAACTGTTTTTT. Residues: CASSPYRVSNEKLFF.

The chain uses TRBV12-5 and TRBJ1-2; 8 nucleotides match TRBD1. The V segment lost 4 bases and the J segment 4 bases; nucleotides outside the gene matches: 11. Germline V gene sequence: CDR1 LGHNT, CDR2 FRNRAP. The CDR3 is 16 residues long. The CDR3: CASGSTSDRAAYGYTF. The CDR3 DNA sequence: TGTGCTAGTGGTTCCACGTCGGACAGGGCTGCCTATGGCTACACCTTC.

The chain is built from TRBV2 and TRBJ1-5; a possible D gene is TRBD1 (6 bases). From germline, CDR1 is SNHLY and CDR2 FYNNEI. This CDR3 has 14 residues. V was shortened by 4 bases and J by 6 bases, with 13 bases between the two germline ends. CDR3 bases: TGTGCCAGCAGTGGACGGGGGGGCAGTCAGCCCCAGCATTTT. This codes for CASSGRGGSQPQHF.